This TCR beta chain was profiled in a study of T cell repertoires in cytomegalovirus infection. Background on the study: Public TCR beta signatures were indicative of both CMV infection and a matching HLA type.

Comment on this clonotype: Its specificity is unknown.

Study conclusions and caveats: CMV carriers with the relevant HLA were identified by cumulative public TCR beta family frequency. HLA-C-restricted TCR beta clonotypes specific for CMV led the ex vivo response.

The V and J ends lost 10 bases and 1 base, in that order; junction bases with no gene match: 7. This CDR3 is built from 14 residues. Germline V gene sequence: CDR1 MNHEY, CDR2 SMNVEV (reference sequence). TCRdb analysed the reads with MiXCR anew, one entry per CDR3 protein. The sample has hundreds of thousands of distinct CDR3 sequences; 30% to 35% are singletons. Specimen: cultured CD8+ T cells from PBMCs, collected from culture after CMV antigen stimulation. The rearrangement uses TRBV27 and TRBJ1-5, with 7 bases matching TRBD1. The TCR sequence derives from a human donor in good health (CMV status not recorded). Some clones in this sample may be carry-over from other donors' samples. CDR3 loop: CANTKTGSNQPQHF. In nucleotides, the CDR3 is TGTGCCAACACCAAGACAGGGAGCAATCAGCCCCAGCATTTT.